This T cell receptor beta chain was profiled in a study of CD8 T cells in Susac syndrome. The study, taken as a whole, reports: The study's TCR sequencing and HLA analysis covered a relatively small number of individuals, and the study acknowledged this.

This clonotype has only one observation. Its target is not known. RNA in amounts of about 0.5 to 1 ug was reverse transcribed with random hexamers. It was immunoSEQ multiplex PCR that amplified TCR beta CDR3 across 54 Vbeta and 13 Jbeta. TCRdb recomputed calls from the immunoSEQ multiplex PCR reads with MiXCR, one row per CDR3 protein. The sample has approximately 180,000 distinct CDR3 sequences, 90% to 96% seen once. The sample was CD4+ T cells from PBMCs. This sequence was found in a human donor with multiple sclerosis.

The CDR3 loop reads CSVELGRVPSDTQYF. CDR3 DNA: TGCAGCGTTGAATTGGGAAGGGTGCCCTCAGATACGCAGTATTTT. This chain links TRBV29-1 with TRBJ2-3; D not certain. Germline lookup yields CDR1 SQVTM and CDR2 ANQGSEA. V was shortened by 2 bases and J by 4 bases, with 16 bases between the two germline ends. The CDR3 runs to 15 residues.